The entry below describes one T cell receptor beta chain. Its antigen remains unidentified. The entry originates in a study of T-cell reconstitution after alpha-beta-depleted transplantation in children. The CDR3 is made up of 16 amino acids. Germline loops: CDR1 LGHNA, CDR2 YNFKEQ. The ends were cut back, 1 base at V and 3 bases at J, with 15 bases in the middle. Whole-study findings and limits: A year post-transplant, T-cell counts and diversity derived mostly from newly produced T cells. Recipient T cells and thymic progenitors that survived were the source of the high TCRbeta diversity seen at day 60 in some patients. In patients about two months after transplant, alpha-beta T cells reportedly arose from several hundred expanded graft clones.

Molecular barcoding with unique molecular identifiers was used for the TCRbeta library. TCRdb redid the calling of the PCR reads with MiXCR, one entry per CDR3 protein. This sample has 800,000 to 1,000,000 distinct CDR3 sequences; around 30% occur once, and the top ten carry approximately 30%. This clonotype originated in a boy in the first two years of life who had a stem cell transplant for SCID, so the T cells may come from the graft donor. The chain employs TRBV4-2 and TRBJ2-5; D is uncertain. The sample was PBMCs, mostly from graft donor cells, taken 360 days after TCRalphabeta/CD19-depleted stem cell transplant. The DNA of the CDR3 is TGTGCCAGCAGCCAAGCCCATAGGTTTATGGAAGAGACCCAGTACTTC. It yields the protein CASSQAHRFMEETQYF.